The 32 T cell receptor beta chains in this list originate from one sample, sequenced in a study of OX40 agonist ivuxolimab in advanced cancers. TCRdb's table, derived via immunoSEQ multiplex PCR, lists solely in-frame clones and lacks some. The table includes some 72,000 clones, approximately 90% detected once. Sequenced material: CD4+ or CD8+ T cells sorted from blood, taken in a trial of the OX40 agonist ivuxolimab. The source is an adult with an advanced solid tumor such as melanoma, head and neck, liver or kidney cancer.

The V gene is TRBV12-5, the J gene TRBJ2-6; D not resolved. This CDR3 spans 14 amino acids. V lost 4 bases and J 0 bases, leaving 4 bases between the germline ends. Looked up from germline, CDR1 is LGHNT and CDR2 is FRNRAP. The CDR3 spells CASGSTSGANVLTF. CDR3 sequence (DNA): TGTGCTAGTGGTTCCACCTCTGGGGCCAACGTCCTGACTTTC.

The V and J genes are TRBV11-2 and TRBJ2-5; no definite D call. This CDR3 contains 15 residues. Per germline, CDR1 SGHAT and CDR2 FQNNGV. Trimming removed 0 bases at V and 5 bases at J, with 13 bases between. The CDR3 DNA reads as TGTGCCAGCAGCTTAGATAATACCCATTGGGAGACCCAGTACTTC. Translating gives CASSLDNTHWETQYF.

V gene TRBV5-1 combines with J gene TRBJ1-1; possibly TRBD1 for D (5 bases). V shed 4 bases and J shed 4 bases, with 17 bases lying between them. Germline V lookup: CDR1 SGHRS, CDR2 YFSETQ. This CDR3 has 15 residues. The CDR3 DNA sequence: TGCGCCAGCAGCCCGGGGCCCCCCGCGGGCACTGAAGCTTTCTTT. Encoded protein: CASSPGPPAGTEAFF.

The rearrangement joins TRBV4-2 to TRBJ2-5; unclear D gene. Trimming stripped 1 base from V and 4 bases from J, with 7 bases between. The CDR3 loop spans 13 amino acids. Germline V CDR1 and CDR2: LGHNA, YNFKEQ. Here the CDR3 DNA reads TGTGCCAGCAGCCAAGTCCTACCAGAGACCCAGTACTTC. It encodes CASSQVLPETQYF.

This rearrangement joins TRBV29-1 to TRBJ2-1; D possibly matches TRBD1 or TRBD2 (5 bases each). The CDR3 length is 15 residues. V gave up 6 bases and J gave up 2 bases, with 17 bases separating them. Germline V lookup: CDR1 SQVTM, CDR2 ANQGSEA. CDR3 coding DNA: TGCAGCGTATTATGGGGGAATAATCCCTACAATGAGCAGTTCTTC. Residues: CSVLWGNNPYNEQFF.

V usage is TRBV9 and J usage is TRBJ2-3; D ambiguous. The germline V gene has CDR1 SGDLS and CDR2 YYNGEE. With 1 base removed from V and 0 bases from J, the gap between germline ends came to 9 bases. This CDR3 contains 15 residues. CDR3 in DNA: TGTGCCAGCAGCGTAACCCTTGGGAGCACAGATACGCAGTATTTT. As protein: CASSVTLGSTDTQYF.

The V call is TRBV5-4, the J call TRBJ2-5; a weak D match, TRBD1 (6 bases). From germline, CDR1 is SGHNT and CDR2 YYREEE (reference sequence). V lost 0 bases, J lost 1 base, and 10 bases lay in between. The CDR3 spans 15 residues. CDR3 DNA: TGTGCCAGCAGCTTGGTAGGGACAAGCCAAGAGACCCAGTACTTC. Translating gives CASSLVGTSQETQYF. The full variable domain, completed using reference TRBV5-4 and TRBJ2-5, is ETGVTQSPTHLIKTRGQQVTLRCSSQSGHNTVSWYQQALGQGPQFIFQYYREEENGRGNFPPRFSGLQFPNYSSELNVNALELDDSALYLCASSLVGTSQETQYFGPGTRLLVL.

With respect to this clone: Other DNA sequences of this sample code for an identical CDR3. This chain connects TRBV5-1 to TRBJ2-1, with a tentative D call TRBD1 (5 bases). The germline V and J ends were trimmed by 0 bases and 5 bases, with 6 bases remaining between them. This CDR3 contains 13 residues. Germline CDR1 is SGHRS and CDR2 is YFSETQ. The CDR3 bases are TGCGCCAGCAGCTTGGCAGGGAACAATGAGCAGTTCTTC. Its translation is CASSLAGNNEQFF.

V gene TRBV6-1 combines with J gene TRBJ2-1; the D is unclear. CDR3 length: 15 residues. Trimming took off 6 bases at V and 0 bases at J, with 12 bases between the two ends. Germline assignment: CDR1 MNHNS and CDR2 SASEGT. This CDR3 is CASSARGNSYNEQFF. The CDR3 DNA reads TGTGCCAGCAGCGCACGTGGGAACTCCTACAATGAGCAGTTCTTC.

This chain links TRBV7-8 with TRBJ2-7, with D possibly TRBD2 on 5 matching bases. The V end was cut by 1 base, the J end by 3 bases, with 10 bases between. The CDR3 has 14 amino acids. Germline CDR1 is SGHVS and CDR2 is FQNEAQ. In DNA, the CDR3 is TGTGCCAGCAGCTTAGGCGGACTCCTCTACGAGCAGTACTTC. Encoded protein: CASSLGGLLYEQYF.

This chain connects TRBV7-6 to TRBJ2-5; D might be TRBD2 (6 bases). CDR1 is SGHVS and CDR2 is FNYEAQ in the germline V gene. V was clipped by 7 bases and J by 6 bases, with 15 bases between them. The CDR3 has 13 residues. CDR3 DNA sequence: TGTGCCAGCACCCAGGGCGGGGACCAGACCCAGTACTTC. This encodes CASTQGGDQTQYF.

This clone was observed a single time. This rearrangement joins TRBV4-1 to TRBJ2-5; D is undetermined. This CDR3 has 14 residues. Germline values: CDR1 MGHRA, CDR2 YSYEKL. V dropped 4 bases and J dropped 4 bases, with 13 bases sitting between them. CDR3 region: CASSLEQRAETQYF. The CDR3 bases are TGCGCCAGCAGCCTCGAACAGAGAGCAGAGACCCAGTACTTC.

The chain employs TRBV11-3 and TRBJ1-1, with unresolved D. CDR1 SGHNT and CDR2 YENEEA come from the germline V gene. CDR3 length: 10 residues. Between the trimmed V and J ends, which lost 5 bases and 7 bases, there was a span of 5 bases. The chain's CDR3 is CASSPYEAFF. CDR3 nucleotide sequence: TGTGCCAGCAGCCCCTATGAAGCTTTCTTT.

This clone was recorded only once. The rearrangement joins TRBV4-1 to TRBJ2-7, with D maybe TRBD1 (6 bases). V was cut by 4 bases and J by 5 bases, with 18 bases left in between. This CDR3 is built from 15 residues. Germline values: CDR1 MGHRA, CDR2 YSYEKL. CDR3 bases: TGCGCCAGCAGCCCAAGGGAACAGGGTGGGGACGAGCAGTACTTC. This gives the protein CASSPREQGGDEQYF.

This chain connects TRBV7-2 to TRBJ1-2; 8 bases fit TRBD1. The CDR3 sequence is 13 residues long. The germline gives CDR1 SGHTA, CDR2 FQGNSA. Trimming took 5 bases from V and 5 from J; bases not matched to a gene: 4. This CDR3 is CASSPGTGYGYTF. The CDR3 DNA follows: TGTGCCAGCAGCCCCGGGACAGGATATGGCTACACCTTC.

V gene TRBV15 combines with J gene TRBJ1-1, with D possibly being TRBD1 (5 bases). Germline values: CDR1 LNHNV, CDR2 YYDKDF (reference sequence). The CDR3 runs 19 residues. Trimming cost V 0 bases and J 6 bases, with 26 bases left between them. The CDR3: CATSRDLSGDPRVSAEAFF. The CDR3, as DNA: TGTGCCACCAGCAGAGATCTCTCGGGGGACCCAAGGGTGAGCGCTGAAGCTTTCTTT.

This CDR3 reads CASSPNGHEQYF. The CDR3 DNA is TGTGCCAGCAGCCCGAATGGGCACGAGCAGTACTTC. V gene TRBV9 combines with J gene TRBJ2-7; no clear D gene. Germline loops: CDR1 SGDLS, CDR2 YYNGEE. Trimming shortened V by 4 bases and J by 5 bases, and 10 bases separated the two germline ends. This CDR3 is 12 amino acids long.

The chain combines TRBV6-5 with TRBJ1-1; D ambiguous. Germline CDR1 is MNHEY and CDR2 is SVGAGI. CDR3 length: 13 residues. V lost 2 bases, J lost 1 base, and 5 bases lay in between. The CDR3 sequence: CASSYMENTEAFF. Here the CDR3 DNA reads TGTGCCAGCAGTTACATGGAGAACACTGAAGCTTTCTTT.

This chain uses TRBV7-8 with TRBJ1-2; TRBD1 is a possible D gene (5 bases). With 2 bases removed from V and 3 bases from J, the gap between germline ends came to 10 bases. The CDR3 is 14 residues long. CDR1 SGHVS and CDR2 FQNEAQ come from the germline V gene. The CDR3 spells CASSLQIGDYGYTF. The CDR3 region has the DNA TGTGCCAGCAGCTTACAAATAGGGGACTATGGCTACACCTTC. Combining the CDR3 with reference TRBV7-8 and TRBJ1-2 gives the whole variable domain GAGVSQSPRYKVAKRGQDVALRCDPISGHVSLFWYQQALGQGPEFLTYFQNEAQLDKSGLPSDRFFAERPEGSVSTLKIQRTQQEDSAVYLCASSLQIGDYGYTFGSGTRLTVV.

This clone was detected once. Germline and junction disagree at one end, which may indicate a read error. J is TRBJ2-7 and V is TRBV13; D not resolved. Germline V gene lookup returns CDR1 PRHDT and CDR2 FYEKMQ (reference sequence). CDR3 length equals 15 residues. This CDR3 reads CASSPRREDLYGQYF. CDR3 sequence (DNA): TGTGCCAGCAGCCCTCGACGAGAGGACCTCTACGGGCAGTACTTC.

This sequence joins TRBV30 and TRBJ1-6, with no clear D. V lost 2 bases, J lost 5 bases, and 19 bases lay in between. The CDR3 is 17 amino acids. Germline CDR1 and CDR2: GTSNPN and SVGIG (reference sequence). The CDR3 protein is CAWSTTRTGRDNSPLHF. DNA for the CDR3: TGTGCCTGGAGTACGACACGGACCGGGCGGGATAATTCACCCCTCCACTTT.

The rearrangement links TRBV4-3 to TRBJ1-2; a possible D gene is TRBD1 (5 bases). V was trimmed by 0 bases and J by 5 bases, leaving 16 bases between them. The CDR3 covers 16 residues. The germline CDR1 and CDR2 sequences are LGHNA and YSLEER. Here the CDR3 DNA reads TGCGCCAGCAGCCAAGATCGGGGGGTTTTGAGTTATGGCTACACCTTC. It codes for CASSQDRGVLSYGYTF.

The chain carries TRBV11-2 and TRBJ2-1; 13 bases fit TRBD2. The CDR3 extends over 15 amino acids. Germline CDR1 and CDR2: SGHAT and FQNNGV. Unmatched junction bases numbered 0, after V lost 5 bases and J lost 2 bases. The CDR3 protein is CASSGLAGAYNEQFF. In DNA, the CDR3 is TGTGCCAGCAGCGGACTAGCGGGAGCCTACAATGAGCAGTTCTTC.

The genes are TRBV10-3 and TRBJ2-1, with D possibly TRBD2 on 6 matching bases. CDR3 length: 12 amino acids. Trimming took 9 bases from V and 5 from J, leaving 11 bases between them. Germline V gives CDR1 ENHRY, CDR2 SYGVKD. CDR3 amino acids: CAMGDFDNEQFF. The CDR3 DNA sequence: TGTGCCATGGGGGACTTTGACAATGAGCAGTTCTTC.

The rearrangement links TRBV9 to TRBJ2-3; TRBD2 agrees at 9 bases. The V and J ends lost 4 bases and 1 base, in that order; junction bases with no gene match: 7. This CDR3 has 16 amino acids. The V gene's germline CDR1 is SGDLS and CDR2 YYNGEE. This CDR3 reads CASSPIAGAGTDTQYF. The DNA for the CDR3 is TGTGCCAGCAGCCCTATAGCGGGGGCTGGCACAGATACGCAGTATTTT.

The rearrangement uses TRBV11-2 and TRBJ2-3; 13 bases map to TRBD2. CDR3 length equals 16 residues. V lost 6 bases and J lost 2; bases outside the gene matches: 5. The germline CDR1 and CDR2 sequences are SGHAT and FQNNGV. The CDR3 sequence is CASSHGLAGVTDTQYF. CDR3 nucleotides: TGTGCCAGCAGTCACGGACTAGCGGGGGTCACAGATACGCAGTATTTT.

The chain joins TRBV5-6 to TRBJ2-5; TRBD1 matches 8 bases. Germline V gene lookup returns CDR1 SGHDT and CDR2 YYEEEE. Losses at the gene ends were 2 bases for V and 2 bases for J; bases not matched to a gene: 2. The CDR3 contains 14 residues. CDR3 loop: CASSFGTGQETQYF. The CDR3 DNA follows: TGTGCCAGCAGCTTCGGGACAGGTCAAGAGACCCAGTACTTC.

The CDR3 loop is CASSNRQGAGETQYF. Here the CDR3 DNA reads TGTGCCAGCAGCAACAGACAGGGGGCCGGGGAGACCCAGTACTTC. J is TRBJ2-5 and V is TRBV5-4, with 10 bases identical to TRBD1. The CDR3 length is 15 residues. The junction had 8 bases not matched to a gene; V was cut back by 4 bases and J by 5 bases. Germline CDR1 and CDR2: SGHNT and YYREEE (reference sequence). Full variable domain (outside the CDR3, taken from reference TRBV5-4 and TRBJ2-5): ETGVTQSPTHLIKTRGQQVTLRCSSQSGHNTVSWYQQALGQGPQFIFQYYREEENGRGNFPPRFSGLQFPNYSSELNVNALELDDSALYLCASSNRQGAGETQYFGPGTRLLVL.

This clone was observed a single time. This chain uses TRBV29-1 with TRBJ1-2; TRBD1 might be the D (6 bases). V lost 3 bases and J 7 bases, leaving 18 bases between the germline ends. This CDR3 has 14 residues. Germline V lookup: CDR1 SQVTM, CDR2 ANQGSEA. Here the CDR3 reads CSVETTGSGPGYTF. The CDR3 nucleotides read TGCAGCGTTGAGACGACAGGATCGGGCCCTGGCTACACCTTC.

The chain recombines TRBV5-6 with TRBJ2-3; 7 bases agree with TRBD2. After removal of 3 bases from V and 8 bases from J, the junction contained 12 bases not matched to a gene. The germline V gene encodes CDR1 SGHDT and CDR2 YYEEEE. This CDR3 is 15 amino acids long. The CDR3 region is CASSWAGDRGVTQYF. In nucleotides, the CDR3 is TGTGCCAGCAGCTGGGCGGGAGACCGCGGTGTTACGCAGTATTTT.

This chain joins TRBV7-3 and TRBJ2-3; TRBD2 agrees at 8 bases. J lost 5 bases, V lost 4 bases, and 8 bases had no gene match. The CDR3 consists of 15 residues. Germline V gene sequence: CDR1 SGHTA, CDR2 FQGTGA. This chain's CDR3 is CASSSSGGAVDTQYF. CDR3 in DNA: TGTGCCAGCAGCTCCTCCGGGGGGGCCGTAGATACGCAGTATTTT.

V and J are TRBV13 and TRBJ1-2; maybe TRBD1 (5 bases). In germline, CDR1 is PRHDT, CDR2 FYEKMQ (reference sequence). Trimming took off 0 bases at V and 4 bases at J, with 15 bases between the two ends. The CDR3 runs 16 residues. CDR3 amino acids: CASSLGLGGTGYGYTF. CDR3 nucleotide sequence: TGTGCCAGCAGCTTAGGCCTGGGGGGGACCGGCTATGGCTACACCTTC.